The present T cell receptor (beta chain) was sequenced within a study of Graves' ophthalmopathy and Graves' hyperthyroidism. V gave up 2 bases and J gave up 3 bases, with 17 bases separating them. The CDR3 is 16 residues long. CDR1 and CDR2 from the germline V gene are SGHTA and FQGNSA. This clonotype has at least ten counts. RNA transcripts yielded amplified TCR beta CDR3 regions. After a first-round RT-PCR with HTBI primers, a second-round multiplex PCR was run. TCRdb itself ran the multiplex PCR reads through MiXCR, one entry per CDR3 protein. The repertoire holds 300,000 to 400,000 distinct CDR3 sequences, under 20% seen once, with over 9% in the top ten.

The rearrangement uses TRBV7-2 and TRBJ2-7; possibly TRBD1 for D (5 bases). The receptor was isolated from an adult man with Graves' ophthalmopathy. Sample: peripheral blood. CDR3 region: CASSLSRRQTDYEQYF. CDR3 nucleotides: TGTGCCAGCAGCTTATCTCGGCGTCAGACAGACTACGAGCAGTACTTC.